Listed here are 5 T cell receptor beta chains from one sample, sequenced in a study of response to subunit inactivated influenza vaccine. TCRdb reanalysed the RT-PCR reads using MiXCR and keeps one entry per CDR3 protein. The table includes approximately 170,000 distinct CDR3 sequences, 12% detected once. This sample also belongs to another study, concerning T cells expressing NK-cell markers. This second report adds: As the method of synthesis, 5'RACE template switching with UMIs yielded TCR beta cDNA.

Sequencing used CD8+ T cells sorted from PBMCs, obtained 11 to 12 days after vaccination. These receptor sequences come from a man aged 50-59 years who received an inactivated influenza vaccine.

This clonotype came up a few times. J is TRBJ2-7 and V is TRBV12-3 or TRBV12-4, with 11 bases matching TRBD1. Trimming at V came to 8 bases and at J to 4 bases, leaving 4 bases not matched to a gene. The CDR3 has 13 amino acids. CDR3 sequence (DNA): TGTGCCAGCGGCGGGACAGGGGGGTACGAGCAGTACTTC. It is translated as CASGGTGGYEQYF.

This clonotype has ten or more counts. CDR3 nucleotides: TGTGCCAGCATCAAAAGTCTTAGTCCTGATGAGCAGTTCTTC. It yields the protein CASIKSLSPDEQFF. The chain uses TRBV7-2 and TRBJ2-1; D unresolved. Trimming removed 7 bases from V and 8 bases from J, with 18 bases in between. This CDR3 comprises 14 residues. Germline CDR1 SGHTA, CDR2 FQGNSA.

This chain connects TRBV9 to TRBJ2-1, with TRBD1 matching over 11 bases. This CDR3 is built from 14 residues. The ends lost 3 bases at V and 7 bases at J; junction bases unmatched: 3. CDR1 and CDR2 (germline): SGDLS, YYNGEE. The CDR3 loop reads CASSGGQGGNEQFF. The CDR3 DNA follows: TGTGCCAGCAGCGGGGGACAGGGGGGGAATGAGCAGTTCTTC.

The V gene is TRBV27, the J gene TRBJ2-1; 8 bases are a match to TRBD1. This CDR3 is 15 amino acids long. V shed 8 bases, J shed 8 bases, and the junction held 14 bases outside the gene matches. Germline-derived CDR1 and CDR2 are MNHEY and SMNVEV (reference sequence). CDR3 DNA: TGTGCCAGCGGTCCTAGGACAGGGATGAGCGATGAGCAGTTCTTC. This translates into CASGPRTGMSDEQFF.

This clonotype was found a few times. The rearrangement uses TRBV4-1 and TRBJ2-1; 8 bases agree with TRBD1. Per the germline V gene, CDR1 is MGHRA and CDR2 is YSYEKL. The CDR3 runs 18 residues. The trim removed 1 base at V and 4 bases at J, leaving 12 bases unmatched. DNA of the CDR3: TGCGCCAGCAGCCAAGTTGGGCCGGGACAGGACCGATACAATGAGCAGTTCTTC. Protein product: CASSQVGPGQDRYNEQFF.